This TCR beta chain was sequenced during a study of OX40 agonist ivuxolimab in advanced cancers. The germline V gene has CDR1 SGHNT and CDR2 YENEEA. This CDR3 contains 15 residues. The method was immunoSEQ multiplex PCR; TCRdb's version includes in-frame clones alone and lacks a portion of them. The sample yields tens of thousands of clones, around 90% seen once. Source: CD4+ or CD8+ T cells sorted from blood, taken in a trial of the OX40 agonist ivuxolimab. This chain links TRBV11-3 with TRBJ2-5; unclear D gene. The assigned J gene may be wrong: the sequence end matches TRBJ2-7 better. The clonotype originates from an adult with an advanced solid tumor such as melanoma, head and neck, liver or kidney cancer. The CDR3 is CASSLDRPAWNEQYF. DNA of the CDR3: TGTGCCAGCAGCTTAGACAGGCCAGCGTGGAACGAGCAGTACTTC.